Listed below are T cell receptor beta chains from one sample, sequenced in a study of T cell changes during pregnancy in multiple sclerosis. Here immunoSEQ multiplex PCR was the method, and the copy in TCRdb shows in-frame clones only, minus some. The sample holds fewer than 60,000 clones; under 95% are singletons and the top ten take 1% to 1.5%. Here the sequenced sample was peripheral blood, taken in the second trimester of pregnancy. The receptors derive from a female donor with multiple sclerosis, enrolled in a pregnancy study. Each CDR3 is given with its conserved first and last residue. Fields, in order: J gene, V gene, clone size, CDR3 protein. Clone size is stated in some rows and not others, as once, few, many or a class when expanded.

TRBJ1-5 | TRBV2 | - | CASSVGYRDNQPQHF
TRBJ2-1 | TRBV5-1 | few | CASSLVIQGNEQFF
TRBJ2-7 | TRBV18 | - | CASSPAQGYEQYF
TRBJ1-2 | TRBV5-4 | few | CASSLTGILNYGYTF
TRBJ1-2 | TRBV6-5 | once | CASSHQTGNYGYTF
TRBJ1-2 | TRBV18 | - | CASSPQVGGSLYGYTF
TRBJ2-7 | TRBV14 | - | CASSQGSDYEQYF
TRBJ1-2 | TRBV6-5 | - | CASSYLSIRGYGYTF
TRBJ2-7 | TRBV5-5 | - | CASRGQVGYEQYF
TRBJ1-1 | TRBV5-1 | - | CASSPQGARSEAFF
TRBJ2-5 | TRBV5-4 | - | CASSRDNQETQYF
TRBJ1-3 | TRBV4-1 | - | CASSPLGRAGNTIYF
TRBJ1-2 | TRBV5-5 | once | CASSFTGTGSRYGYTF
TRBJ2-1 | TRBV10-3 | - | CAISEWGGNNEQFF
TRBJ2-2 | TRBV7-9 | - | CASSSLWGTGAQNTGELFF
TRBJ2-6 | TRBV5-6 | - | CARSGGAGANVLTF
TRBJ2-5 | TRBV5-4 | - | CASSLRTSGQETQYF
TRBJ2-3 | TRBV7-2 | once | CASSLPLRGTDTQYF
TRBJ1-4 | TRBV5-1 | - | CASSFDSNEKLFF
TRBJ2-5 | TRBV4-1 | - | CASSQRAGGQGVETQYF
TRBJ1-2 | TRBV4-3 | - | CASSQDIQSGYGYTF
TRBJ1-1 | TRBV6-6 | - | CASSYEAKPPRAFF
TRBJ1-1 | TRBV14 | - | CASSQGEARYTEAFF
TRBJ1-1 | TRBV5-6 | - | CASSSPGEMNTEAFF
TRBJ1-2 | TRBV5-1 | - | CASSSQGAHYGYTF
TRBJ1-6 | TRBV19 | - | CASSITGRDSPLHF
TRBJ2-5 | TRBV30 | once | CAWSVLASGIQYF
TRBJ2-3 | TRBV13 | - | CASSRQGGADTQYF
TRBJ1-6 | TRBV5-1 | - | CASSAGTGGNSPLHF
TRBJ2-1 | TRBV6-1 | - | CASSEASGGDTYNEQFF
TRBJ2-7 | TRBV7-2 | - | CASSFAASYEQYF
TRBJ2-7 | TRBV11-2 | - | CASSLIQGETYEQYF
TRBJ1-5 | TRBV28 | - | CASRVAVNQPQHF
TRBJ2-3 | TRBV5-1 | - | CASNLSGAGTDTQYF
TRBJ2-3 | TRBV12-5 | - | CASGLGTGAGTDTQYF
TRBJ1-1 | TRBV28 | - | CASSWGQDPPEAFF
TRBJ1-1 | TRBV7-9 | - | CASSLVRETEAFF
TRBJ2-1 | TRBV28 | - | CAIGSGGPYNEQFF
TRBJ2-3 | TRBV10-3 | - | CAISDLARDTQYF
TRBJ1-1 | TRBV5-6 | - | CASSSFHRDRVGNTEAFF
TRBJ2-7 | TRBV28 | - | CASSLSFSASGAYEQYF
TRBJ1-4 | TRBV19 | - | CASSPGGYPGANEKLFF
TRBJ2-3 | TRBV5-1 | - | CASSLPTSGGTDTQYF
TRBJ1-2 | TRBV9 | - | CASSLRVVSYGYTF
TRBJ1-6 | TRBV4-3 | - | CASSQDIGQGASYNSPLHF
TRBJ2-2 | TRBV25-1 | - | CASSLVLGDTGELFF
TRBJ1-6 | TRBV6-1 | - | CASSEASGNNSPLHF
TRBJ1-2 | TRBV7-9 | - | CASSPQERLYGYTF
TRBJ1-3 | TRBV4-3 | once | CASSRGPDSSPGNTIYF
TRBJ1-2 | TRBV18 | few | CASSPAADGRRGYTF
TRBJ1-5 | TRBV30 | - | CAWSVKQRNQPQHF
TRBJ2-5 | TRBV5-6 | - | CASSLAPQGAETQYF